This T cell receptor beta chain was captured by sequencing in a study of T cells after yellow fever vaccination. Study observations and caveats: In FACS-sorted repertoires, abundant clonotypes from the bulk population could appear as contaminants.

One entry per CDR3 protein results from TCRdb running MiXCR on the 5' RACE reads. This table has about 22,000 distinct CDR3 sequences, less than 5.5% appearing once. This clonotype was counted at least ten times. The CDR3 spans 13 residues. Trimming cost V 5 bases and J 4 bases; bases outside gene matches: 3. Germline values: CDR1 MNHEY, CDR2 SMNVEV (reference sequence). The chain recombines TRBV27 with TRBJ2-3; TRBD2 aligns across 7 bases. Sample: PBMCs, either bulk or a sorted T-cell subset (CD4+, CD8+, memory, or dextramer-sorted; not recorded which), taken roughly 47 days after the first yellow fever vaccination. The clonotype originates from a young man who received the YFV17D yellow fever vaccine. CDR3 protein: CASSLTSADTQYF. CDR3 coding DNA: TGTGCCAGCAGTCTCACTAGCGCAGATACGCAGTATTTT.